This T cell receptor beta chain was recovered during a study of control samples from healthy donors and cancer patients (TCRdb year 2020). Libraries were built with the immunoSEQ multiplex PCR assay. Not all clones reach the TCRdb copy of this immuneACCESS table, which keeps in-frame sequences only. Checked studies attribute under half of the gap to unresolved V genes and leave the rest unexplained. The sample records tens of thousands of clones, approximately 88% of which are singletons. The ten largest clones represent 7.5% to 8% of the sample. The CDR3 contains 16 residues, cysteine and phenylalanine counted. Kept here is only the CDR3 DNA, which spans 48 bases and is read in frame from base 1. The germline V end is reduced by 5 bases and the J end by 2 bases; junction bases left unmatched: 5. In the germline V gene, CDR1 corresponds to SGHTA and CDR2 to FQGNSA. Details on this clone: Its cognate antigen has yet to be identified. No base-level quality is on record; no much larger clone is a single base apart.

The chain links TRBV7-2 with TRBJ2-7, and TRBD2 matches 14 of the central bases. The receptor comes from a woman aged 60 to 75 in good health. Sequencing was performed on blood. Read as DNA, the sequence is TGTGCCAGCAGCCCGAAGGGACTAGCGGGAGCCTACGAGCAGTACTTC. It encodes CASSPKGLAGAYEQYF.